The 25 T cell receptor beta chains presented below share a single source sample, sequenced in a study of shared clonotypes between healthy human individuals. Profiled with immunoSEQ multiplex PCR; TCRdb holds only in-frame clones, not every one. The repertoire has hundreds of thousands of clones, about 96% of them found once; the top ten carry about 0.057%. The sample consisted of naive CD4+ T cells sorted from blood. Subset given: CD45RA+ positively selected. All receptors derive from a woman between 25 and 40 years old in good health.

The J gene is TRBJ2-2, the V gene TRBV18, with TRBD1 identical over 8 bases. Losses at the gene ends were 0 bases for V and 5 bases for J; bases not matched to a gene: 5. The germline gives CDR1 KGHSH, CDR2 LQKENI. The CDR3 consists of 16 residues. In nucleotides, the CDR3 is TGTGCCAGCTCACCACCCGGACAGGGCGTGACCGGGGAGCTGTTTTTT. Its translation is CASSPPGQGVTGELFF.

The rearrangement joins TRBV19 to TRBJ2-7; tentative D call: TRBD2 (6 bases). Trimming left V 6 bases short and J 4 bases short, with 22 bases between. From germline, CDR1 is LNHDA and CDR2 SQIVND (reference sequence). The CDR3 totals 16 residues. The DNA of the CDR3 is TGTGCCAGTAGGCCGGGACCGGGGGACTGGGAGTACGAGCAGTACTTC. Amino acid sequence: CASRPGPGDWEYEQYF.

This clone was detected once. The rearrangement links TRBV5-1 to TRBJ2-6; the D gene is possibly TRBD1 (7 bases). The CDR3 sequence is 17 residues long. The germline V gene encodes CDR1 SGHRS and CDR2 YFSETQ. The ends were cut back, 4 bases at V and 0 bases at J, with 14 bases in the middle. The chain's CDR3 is CASSGGTAGSGANVLTF. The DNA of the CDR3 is TGCGCCAGCAGCGGGGGGACAGCCGGCTCTGGGGCCAACGTCCTGACTTTC.

CDR3 sequence reads: CASSLGFLGSSYNEQFF. The CDR3 nucleotides are TGTGCCAGCAGCTTAGGTTTTCTGGGGAGCTCCTACAATGAGCAGTTCTTC. This sequence joins TRBV7-8 and TRBJ2-1, with a tentative D call TRBD2 (5 bases). Germline-derived CDR1 and CDR2 are SGHVS and FQNEAQ. V was clipped by 1 base and J by 0 bases, with 13 bases between them. This CDR3 spans 17 amino acids.

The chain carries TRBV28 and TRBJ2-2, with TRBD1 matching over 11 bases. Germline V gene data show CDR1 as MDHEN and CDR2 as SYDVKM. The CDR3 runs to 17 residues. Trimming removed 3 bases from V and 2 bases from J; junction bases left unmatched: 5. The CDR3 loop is CASSFLGQGVNTGELFF. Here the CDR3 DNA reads TGTGCCAGCAGTTTCCTGGGACAGGGGGTTAACACCGGGGAGCTGTTTTTT.

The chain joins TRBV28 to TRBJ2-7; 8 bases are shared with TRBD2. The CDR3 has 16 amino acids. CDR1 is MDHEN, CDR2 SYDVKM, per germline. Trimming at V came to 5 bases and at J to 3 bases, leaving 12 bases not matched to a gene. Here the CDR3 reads CASSPGGGLPFYEQYF. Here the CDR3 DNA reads TGTGCCAGCAGTCCCGGGGGGGGGCTTCCCTTCTACGAGCAGTACTTC.

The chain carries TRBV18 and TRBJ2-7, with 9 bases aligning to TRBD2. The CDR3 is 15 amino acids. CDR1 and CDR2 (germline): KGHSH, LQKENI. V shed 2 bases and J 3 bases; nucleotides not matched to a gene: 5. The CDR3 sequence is CASSPSWTSDYEQYF. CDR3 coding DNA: TGTGCCAGCTCACCATCATGGACTAGCGACTACGAGCAGTACTTC.

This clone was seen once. The CDR3 region has the DNA TGCGCCAGCAGCTGGACCGAGTTAGGGGGCTCTGGAAACACCATATATTTT. Its translation: CASSWTELGGSGNTIYF. The V gene is TRBV5-1, the J gene TRBJ1-3; tentatively, D is TRBD1 (6 bases). V dropped 3 bases and J dropped 0 bases, with 16 bases sitting between them. The CDR3 spans 17 residues. Germline V lookup: CDR1 SGHRS, CDR2 YFSETQ.

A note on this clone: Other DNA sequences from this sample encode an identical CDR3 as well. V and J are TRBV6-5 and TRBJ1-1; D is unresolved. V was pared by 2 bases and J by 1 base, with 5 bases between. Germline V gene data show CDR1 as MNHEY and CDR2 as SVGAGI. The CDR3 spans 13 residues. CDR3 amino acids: CASSYGRNTEAFF. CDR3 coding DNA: TGTGCCAGCAGTTACGGGAGGAACACTGAAGCTTTCTTT.

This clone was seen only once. In DNA form, the CDR3 reads TGTGCCAGCAGACCCGCGCTTCCAACTAATGAAAAACTGTTTTTT. It codes for CASRPALPTNEKLFF. V gene TRBV27 combines with J gene TRBJ1-4; no firm D call. The CDR3 covers 15 residues. From germline, CDR1 is MNHEY and CDR2 SMNVEV (reference sequence). Trimming shortened V by 6 bases and J by 0 bases, and 11 bases separated the two germline ends.

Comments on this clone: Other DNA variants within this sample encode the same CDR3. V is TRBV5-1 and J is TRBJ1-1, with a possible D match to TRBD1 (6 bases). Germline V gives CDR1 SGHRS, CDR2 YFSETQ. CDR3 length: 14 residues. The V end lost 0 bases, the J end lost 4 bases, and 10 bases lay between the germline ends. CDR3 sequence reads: CASSLEGGGTEAFF. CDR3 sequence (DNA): TGCGCCAGCAGCTTGGAAGGGGGTGGCACTGAAGCTTTCTTT.

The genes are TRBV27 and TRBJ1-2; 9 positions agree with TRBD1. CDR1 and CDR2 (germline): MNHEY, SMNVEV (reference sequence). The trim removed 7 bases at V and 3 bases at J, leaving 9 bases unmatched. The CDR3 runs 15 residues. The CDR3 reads CASKTGGEGDYGYTF. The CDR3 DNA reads TGTGCCAGCAAAACAGGGGGCGAAGGTGACTATGGCTACACCTTC.

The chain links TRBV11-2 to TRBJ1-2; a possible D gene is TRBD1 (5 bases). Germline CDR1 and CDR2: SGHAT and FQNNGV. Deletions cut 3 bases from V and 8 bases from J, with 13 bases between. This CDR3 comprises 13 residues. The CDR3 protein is CASSFGTALGYTF. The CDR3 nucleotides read TGTGCCAGCAGCTTTGGGACGGCGCTGGGCTACACCTTC. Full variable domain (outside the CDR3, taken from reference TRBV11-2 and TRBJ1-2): EAGVAQSPRYKIIEKRQSVAFWCNPISGHATLYWYQQILGQGPKLLIQFQNNGVVDDSQLPKDRFSAERLKGVDSTLKIQPAKLEDSAVYLCASSFGTALGYTFGSGTRLTVV.

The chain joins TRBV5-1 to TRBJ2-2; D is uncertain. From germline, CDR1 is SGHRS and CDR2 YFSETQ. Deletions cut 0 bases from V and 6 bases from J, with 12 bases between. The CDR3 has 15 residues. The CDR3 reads CASSLVEWYPGELFF. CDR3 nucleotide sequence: TGCGCCAGCAGCTTGGTAGAGTGGTACCCCGGGGAGCTGTTTTTT.

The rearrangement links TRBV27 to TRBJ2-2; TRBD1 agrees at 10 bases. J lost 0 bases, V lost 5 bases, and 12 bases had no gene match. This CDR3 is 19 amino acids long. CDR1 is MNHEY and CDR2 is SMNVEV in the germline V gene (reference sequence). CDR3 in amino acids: CASSLLVGQGFPNTGELFF. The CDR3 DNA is TGTGCCAGCAGTCTTCTTGTGGGACAGGGGTTTCCGAACACCGGGGAGCTGTTTTTT.

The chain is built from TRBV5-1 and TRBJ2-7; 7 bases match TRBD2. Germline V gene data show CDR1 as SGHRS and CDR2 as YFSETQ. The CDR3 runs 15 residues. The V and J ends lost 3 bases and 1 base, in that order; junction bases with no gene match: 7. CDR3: CASSSGLEESYEQYF. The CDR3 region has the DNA TGCGCCAGCAGCTCCGGACTAGAGGAATCCTACGAGCAGTACTTC.

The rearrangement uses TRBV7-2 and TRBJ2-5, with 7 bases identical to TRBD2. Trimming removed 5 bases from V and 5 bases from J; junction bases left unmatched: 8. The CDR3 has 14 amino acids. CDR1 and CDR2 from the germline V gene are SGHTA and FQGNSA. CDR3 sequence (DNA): TGTGCCAGCAGCCGAAGAGCGGGACTCGAGACCCAGTACTTC. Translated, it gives CASSRRAGLETQYF.

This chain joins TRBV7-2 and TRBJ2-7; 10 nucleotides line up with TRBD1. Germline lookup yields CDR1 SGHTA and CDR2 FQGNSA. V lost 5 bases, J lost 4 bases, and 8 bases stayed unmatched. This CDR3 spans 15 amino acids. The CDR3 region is CASSEETGGVYEQYF. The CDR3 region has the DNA TGTGCCAGCAGCGAAGAGACAGGGGGCGTATACGAGCAGTACTTC. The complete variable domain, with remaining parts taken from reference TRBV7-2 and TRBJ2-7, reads GAGVSQSPSNKVTEKGKDVELRCDPISGHTALYWYRQSLGQGLEFLIYFQGNSAPDKSGLPSDRFSAERTGGSVSTLTIQRTQQEDSAVYLCASSEETGGVYEQYFGPGTRLTVT.

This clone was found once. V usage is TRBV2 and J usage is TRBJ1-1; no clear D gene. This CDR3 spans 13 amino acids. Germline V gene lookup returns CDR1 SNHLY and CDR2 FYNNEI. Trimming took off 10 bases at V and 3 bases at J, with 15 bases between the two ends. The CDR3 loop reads CATKVTGYTEAFF. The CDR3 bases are TGTGCCACCAAAGTGACGGGATACACTGAAGCTTTCTTT.

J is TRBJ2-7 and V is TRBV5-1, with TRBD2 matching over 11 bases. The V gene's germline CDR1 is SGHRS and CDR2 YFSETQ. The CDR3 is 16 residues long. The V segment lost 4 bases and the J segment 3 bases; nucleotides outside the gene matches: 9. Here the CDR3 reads CASSQAPGLADYEQYF. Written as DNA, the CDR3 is TGCGCCAGCAGCCAAGCCCCGGGACTAGCGGACTACGAGCAGTACTTC.

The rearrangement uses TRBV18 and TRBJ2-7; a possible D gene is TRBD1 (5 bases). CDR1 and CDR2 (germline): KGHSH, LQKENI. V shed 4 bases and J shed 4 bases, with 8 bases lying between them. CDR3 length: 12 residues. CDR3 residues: CASSLQDYEQYF. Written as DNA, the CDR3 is TGTGCCAGCTCACTACAGGATTACGAGCAGTACTTC.

CDR3 region: CASSLGVENEQFF. The CDR3 DNA sequence: TGTGCCAGCAGTTTAGGGGTGGAGAATGAGCAGTTCTTC. This rearrangement joins TRBV28 to TRBJ2-1; D gene unclear. V was clipped by 2 bases and J by 7 bases, with 9 bases between them. The CDR3 sequence is 13 residues long. CDR1 is MDHEN and CDR2 is SYDVKM in the germline V gene.

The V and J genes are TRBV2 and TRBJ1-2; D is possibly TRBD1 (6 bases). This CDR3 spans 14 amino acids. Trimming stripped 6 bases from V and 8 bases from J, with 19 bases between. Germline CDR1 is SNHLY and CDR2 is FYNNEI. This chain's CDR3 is CASSARGAPGGYTF. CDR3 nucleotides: TGTGCCAGCAGCGCGCGGGGGGCCCCTGGGGGCTACACCTTC.

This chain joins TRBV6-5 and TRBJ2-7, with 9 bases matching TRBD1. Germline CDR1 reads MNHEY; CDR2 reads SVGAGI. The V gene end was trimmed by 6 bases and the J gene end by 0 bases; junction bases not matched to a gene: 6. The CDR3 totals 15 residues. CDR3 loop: CASRSGTGLSYEQYF. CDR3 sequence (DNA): TGTGCCAGCAGGTCCGGGACAGGGCTCTCCTACGAGCAGTACTTC.

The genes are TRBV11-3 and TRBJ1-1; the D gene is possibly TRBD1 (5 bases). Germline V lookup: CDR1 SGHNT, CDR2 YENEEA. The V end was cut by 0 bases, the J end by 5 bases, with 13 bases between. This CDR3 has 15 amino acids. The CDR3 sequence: CASSLEEGRDTEAFF. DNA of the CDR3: TGTGCCAGCAGCTTAGAGGAGGGGAGGGATACTGAAGCTTTCTTT.